The 23 T cell receptor beta chains below were found in one sample sequenced in a study of sequential checkpoint blockade in melanoma. Treatment defined: randomized to nivolumab then ipilimumab (arm A) or the reverse (arm B). TCRdb's table, derived via immunoSEQ multiplex PCR, lists solely in-frame clones and lacks some. The sample contains 15,000 to 20,000 clones, 80% to 90% of which appear only once. The source material was CD8+ T cells sorted from blood (inferred from file names), sampled from a patient given nivolumab and ipilimumab in sequence. These receptors originate from a human donor with melanoma.

The chain links TRBV27 to TRBJ2-3, with 11 bases identical to TRBD2. Germline CDR1 is MNHEY and CDR2 is SMNVEV (reference sequence). The CDR3 consists of 14 residues. Unmatched junction bases numbered 3, after V lost 6 bases and J lost 4 bases. The CDR3 protein is CASSPSGRPDTQYF. In nucleotides, the CDR3 is TGTGCCAGCAGCCCTAGCGGGAGGCCAGATACGCAGTATTTT.

V usage is TRBV30 and J usage is TRBJ2-2, with a possible D match to TRBD2 (5 bases). Trimming pared 8 bases from V and 5 bases from J, leaving 18 bases between. The CDR3 length is 14 residues. Germline V CDR1 and CDR2: GTSNPN, SVGIG (reference sequence). In nucleotides, the CDR3 is TGTGCCAGGCTACGGGGAGAAGGAACCGGGGAGCTGTTTTTT. Its protein is CARLRGEGTGELFF.

The chain couples TRBV7-7 to TRBJ2-5; TRBD2 agrees at 10 bases. Per germline, CDR1 SSHAT and CDR2 FNYEAQ (reference sequence). CDR3 length: 17 amino acids. V lost 8 bases and J lost 2; bases outside the gene matches: 14. DNA of the CDR3: TGTGCCAGCGGTCCAGCGGGAGGGCCGGGGAGGCAAGAGACCCAGTACTTC. The encoded protein is CASGPAGGPGRQETQYF.

This sequence joins TRBV7-6 and TRBJ2-7, with D maybe TRBD2 (6 bases). Deletions cut 3 bases from V and 2 bases from J, with 8 bases between. The germline V gene has CDR1 SGHVS and CDR2 FNYEAQ. The CDR3 contains 13 residues. The CDR3 DNA follows: TGTGCCAGCAGCTTCGGGGGTACCTACGAGCAGTACTTC. This translates into CASSFGGTYEQYF.

The gene calls are TRBV6-5 and TRBJ1-3; D perhaps matches TRBD1 (5 bases). The germline V gene encodes CDR1 MNHEY and CDR2 SVGAGI. The length of the CDR3 is 16 residues. Trimming cost V 0 bases and J 0 bases, with 9 bases left between them. The CDR3 DNA is TGTGCCAGCAGTTACTCGGGGGGGAGCTCTGGAAACACCATATATTTT. This codes for CASSYSGGSSGNTIYF.

Comments on this clone: Sequence at one end of the junction differs from germline and may be a read error. The rearrangement joins TRBV28 to TRBJ1-5; perhaps TRBD1 as D (6 bases). Germline values: CDR1 MDHEN, CDR2 SYDVKM. The CDR3 length is 15 residues. CDR3 nucleotide sequence: TGTGCCAGCAGCTTATACGGGACAAGCAATCAGCCCCAGCATTTT. Its translation is CASSLYGTSNQPQHF. Drawing the rest from reference TRBV28 and TRBJ1-5, the complete variable domain is DVKVTQSSRYLVKRTGEKVFLECVQDMDHENMFWYRQDPGLGLRLIYFSYDVKMKEKGDIPEGYSVSREKKERFSLILESASTNQTSMYLCASSLYGTSNQPQHFGDGTRLSIL.

The rearrangement links TRBV9 to TRBJ1-2; 10 bases align to TRBD1. Germline assignment: CDR1 SGDLS and CDR2 YYNGEE. Germline trimming cut 4 bases from V and 5 bases from J; bases unmatched to any gene: 11. The CDR3 covers 16 residues. In DNA form, the CDR3 reads TGTGCCAGCAGCCCTCCGGGGACAGGGGAGGGATATGGCTACACCTTC. It specifies CASSPPGTGEGYGYTF. The whole variable domain, remainder taken from reference TRBV9 and TRBJ1-2, is DSGVTQTPKHLITATGQRVTLRCSPRSGDLSVYWYQQSLDQGLQFLIQYYNGEERAKGNILERFSAQQFPDLHSELNLSSLELGDSALYFCASSPPGTGEGYGYTFGSGTRLTVV.

The V call is TRBV28, the J call TRBJ1-5; no reliable D call. Trimming took off 4 bases at V and 10 bases at J, with 11 bases between the two ends. The CDR3 sequence is 12 residues long. CDR1 is MDHEN, CDR2 SYDVKM, per germline. DNA for the CDR3: TGTGCCAGCAGTTCCCGTCCGTATCCCCAGCATTTT. Protein: CASSSRPYPQHF.

This chain uses TRBV27 with TRBJ2-1; 9 bases align to TRBD2. With V trimmed by 4 bases and J by 4 bases, 8 bases remained unmatched. This CDR3 comprises 16 residues. CDR1 MNHEY and CDR2 SMNVEV come from the germline V gene (reference sequence). CDR3 loop: CASSSTLAGWYNEQFF. CDR3 DNA: TGTGCCAGCAGTTCGACTCTAGCGGGATGGTACAATGAGCAGTTCTTC.

The genes are TRBV27 and TRBJ1-2; 7 nucleotides align to TRBD1. With V trimmed by 0 bases and J by 4 bases, 5 bases remained unmatched. The CDR3 extends over 15 amino acids. The V gene's germline CDR1 is MNHEY and CDR2 SMNVEV (reference sequence). CDR3 loop: CASSLSTGTVYGYTF. The CDR3 DNA reads TGTGCCAGCAGTTTATCAACCGGGACAGTCTATGGCTACACCTTC.

The rearrangement joins TRBV4-1 to TRBJ2-1, with 7 positions matching TRBD2. The germline CDR1 and CDR2 sequences are MGHRA and YSYEKL. The CDR3 loop spans 16 amino acids. Trimming removed 0 bases from V and 5 bases from J; junction bases left unmatched: 7. CDR3: CASSQEAWRGNNEQFF. CDR3 bases: TGCGCCAGCAGCCAAGAAGCCTGGCGGGGGAACAATGAGCAGTTCTTC.

The chain is built from TRBV28 and TRBJ1-2, with a possible D match to TRBD1 (6 bases). There are 14 residues in the CDR3. The germline V gene has CDR1 MDHEN and CDR2 SYDVKM. Trimming removed 2 bases at V and 7 bases at J, with 14 bases between. CDR3 nucleotides: TGTGCCAGCAGTTTAGGTGCAGGGGTTGGTGGCTACACCTTC. Its translation: CASSLGAGVGGYTF.

CDR3 sequence (DNA): TGTGCCTGGGACACCGGACGTCCGGGGGATACGCAGTATTTT. Protein: CAWDTGRPGDTQYF. This chain links TRBV30 with TRBJ2-3, with a possible D match to TRBD2 (5 bases). Trimming cost V 5 bases and J 6 bases, with 18 bases left between them. Germline assignment: CDR1 GTSNPN and CDR2 SVGIG (reference sequence). The CDR3 has 14 residues. The whole variable domain, filled in from reference TRBV30 and TRBJ2-3, reads SQTIHQWPATLVQPVGSPLSLECTVEGTSNPNLYWYRQAAGRGLQLLFYSVGIGQISSEVPQNLSASRPQDRQFILSSKKLLLSDSGFYLCAWDTGRPGDTQYFGPGTRLTVL.

This clone has a single count. The V and J genes are TRBV13 and TRBJ1-2, with no clear D. The CDR3 covers 15 residues. Trimming stripped 3 bases from V and 3 bases from J, with 14 bases between. Germline V gives CDR1 PRHDT, CDR2 FYEKMQ (reference sequence). The CDR3 coding sequence is TGTGCCAGCAGCTTGGGGAGACCTGACGACTATGGCTACACCTTC. Residues: CASSLGRPDDYGYTF.

The V call is TRBV30, the J call TRBJ1-1; no clear D gene. Trimming pared 0 bases from V and 7 bases from J, leaving 9 bases between. CDR3 length: 12 residues. Per germline, CDR1 GTSNPN and CDR2 SVGIG (reference sequence). The CDR3 bases are TGTGCCTGGAGTGTAAGTCTCAGTGAAGCTTTCTTT. Protein: CAWSVSLSEAFF.

This rearrangement joins TRBV27 to TRBJ2-1; 10 bases line up with TRBD2. V lost 7 bases to trimming and J lost 9 bases; unmatched junction nucleotides: 15. CDR1 is MNHEY and CDR2 is SMNVEV in the germline V gene (reference sequence). The CDR3 sequence is 16 residues long. CDR3 amino acids: CASNPLGGSGRGEQFF. The CDR3 region has the DNA TGTGCCAGCAACCCCCTGGGGGGGAGCGGGAGGGGTGAGCAGTTCTTC.

This rearrangement joins TRBV6-5 to TRBJ1-1, with a tentative D call TRBD1 (5 bases). This CDR3 is 13 amino acids long. Trimming shortened V by 0 bases and J by 4 bases, and 6 bases separated the two germline ends. Germline V gene lookup returns CDR1 MNHEY and CDR2 SVGAGI. The CDR3 nucleotides read TGTGCCAGCAGTTACTCGGGGGGCACTGAAGCTTTCTTT. This codes for CASSYSGGTEAFF.

V gene TRBV25-1 combines with J gene TRBJ2-7; D not resolved. Germline CDR1 is MGHDK and CDR2 is SYGVNS. The CDR3 sequence is 13 residues long. Trimming took off 5 bases at V and 2 bases at J, with 10 bases between the two ends. As DNA, the CDR3 is TGTGCCAGCAGTAAAACAGCCGCCTACGAGCAGTACTTC. Its translation: CASSKTAAYEQYF.

This clone was found once. The J gene is TRBJ2-7, the V gene TRBV28; weak D call: TRBD1 (7 bases). Per germline, CDR1 MDHEN and CDR2 SYDVKM. The CDR3 contains 14 residues. V lost 8 bases to trimming and J lost 4 bases, with 18 bases between them. CDR3 nucleotides: TGTGCCAGCCTCACCGACAGGGAGGAGTACGAGCAGTACTTC. This gives the protein CASLTDREEYEQYF.

The chain carries TRBV27 and TRBJ1-5; 9 nucleotides match TRBD1. The CDR3 length is 14 residues. After removal of 7 bases from V and 6 bases from J, the junction contained 7 bases not matched to a gene. CDR1 is MNHEY, CDR2 SMNVEV, per germline (reference sequence). The CDR3 nucleotides are TGTGCCAGCACCTCTACAGGGGGCGGTCAGCCCCAGCATTTT. This sequence encodes CASTSTGGGQPQHF.

The V call is TRBV30, the J call TRBJ2-7; D is unclear. The V end was cut by 0 bases, the J end by 2 bases, with 14 bases between. The germline V gene has CDR1 GTSNPN and CDR2 SVGIG (reference sequence). The CDR3 is made up of 15 amino acids. CDR3 sequence: CAWSVPRHRTYEQYF. DNA of the CDR3: TGTGCCTGGAGTGTCCCCCGACACCGAACCTACGAGCAGTACTTC.

The chain employs TRBV5-6 and TRBJ1-2; tentatively, D is TRBD1 (5 bases). V dropped 3 bases and J dropped 4 bases, with 13 bases sitting between them. This CDR3 spans 14 amino acids. Looked up from germline, CDR1 is SGHDT and CDR2 is YYEEEE. CDR3 region: CASSWSTDIYGYTF. The CDR3 nucleotides read TGTGCCAGCAGCTGGTCGACAGACATCTATGGCTACACCTTC.

In this sample, this clone turned up once. This chain uses TRBV7-9 with TRBJ2-1; 9 bases are a match to TRBD2. The ends lost 2 bases at V and 4 bases at J; junction bases unmatched: 3. The CDR3 loop spans 15 amino acids. Germline V gene lookup returns CDR1 SEHNR and CDR2 FQNEAQ (reference sequence). CDR3 sequence reads: CASSLPSGVYNEQFF. The CDR3 DNA reads as TGTGCCAGCAGCTTACCTAGCGGGGTTTACAATGAGCAGTTCTTC.